The next 21 T cell receptor beta chains were all read from a single sample in a study of shared clonotypes between healthy human individuals. The data were produced by immunoSEQ multiplex PCR, yet TCRdb's version contains in-frame clones alone and is incomplete. The repertoire has about 2.3 million clones, about 92% of them found once; the top ten carry 0.39%. The sample taken for sequencing was naive CD4+ T cells from PBMCs. Documented subset: CD45RA+ positively selected. The source of these receptors is a man aged 18-30 years in good health. Some clones in this sample may be carry-over from other donors' samples.

The V gene is TRBV21-1, the J gene TRBJ1-4. TRBV21-1 is a documented pseudogene. The CDR3 length is 17 residues. The DNA for the CDR3 is TGTGCCAGCAGCAAAGAGGAAGGGTCTGCAACTAATGAAAAACTGTTTTTT. It codes for CASSKEEGSATNEKLFF.

The CDR3 reads CASSLSHGLNEKLFF. The CDR3 coding sequence is TGTGCCAGCAGTTTATCGCACGGGCTCAATGAAAAACTGTTTTTT. This sequence joins TRBV27 and TRBJ1-4; D remains unclear. V was clipped by 0 bases and J by 5 bases, with 10 bases between them. This CDR3 spans 15 amino acids. Germline CDR1 reads MNHEY; CDR2 reads SMNVEV (reference sequence).

The J gene is TRBJ2-5, the V gene TRBV28; TRBD1 might be the D (6 bases). V lost 5 bases and J 7 bases, leaving 20 bases between the germline ends. CDR1 and CDR2 from the germline V gene are MDHEN and SYDVKM. This CDR3 spans 15 amino acids. The CDR3 loop reads CASSATGLAHVTQYF. In nucleotides, the CDR3 is TGTGCCAGCAGTGCCACAGGGTTGGCTCATGTGACCCAGTACTTC.

The chain couples TRBV29-1 to TRBJ2-1; 7 bases agree with TRBD2. V lost 7 bases and J lost 14; bases outside the gene matches: 14. Looked up from germline, CDR1 is SQVTM and CDR2 is ANQGSEA. The CDR3 length is 12 residues. CDR3 region: CSGVLVSGMEFF. CDR3 DNA sequence: TGCAGCGGGGTCCTGGTGAGCGGGATGGAGTTCTTC.

The rearrangement uses TRBV7-9 and TRBJ2-1, with TRBD2 matching over 13 bases. The V and J ends lost 1 base and 6 bases, in that order; junction bases with no gene match: 3. The CDR3 consists of 16 residues. Germline assignment: CDR1 SEHNR and CDR2 FQNEAQ (reference sequence). The CDR3 spells CASSLVTSGRGNEQFF. The CDR3 coding sequence is TGTGCCAGCAGCTTAGTTACTAGCGGGAGGGGCAATGAGCAGTTCTTC.

V usage is TRBV15 and J usage is TRBJ1-1; D is uncertain. Germline V gives CDR1 LNHNV, CDR2 YYDKDF (reference sequence). There are 15 residues in the CDR3. V lost 1 base and J 0 bases, leaving 9 bases between the germline ends. The CDR3 loop reads CATSRVGSLNTEAFF. Written as DNA, the CDR3 is TGTGCCACCAGCAGAGTGGGTTCTTTGAACACTGAAGCTTTCTTT.

As concerns this clone: This CDR3 is also generated by other DNA sequences in the sample. The rearrangement links TRBV6-5 to TRBJ1-5; no clear D. Trimming stripped 2 bases from V and 7 bases from J, with 12 bases between. Germline V gene sequence: CDR1 MNHEY, CDR2 SVGAGI. CDR3 length equals 14 residues. The CDR3: CASSYSGLRQPQHF. The CDR3 DNA sequence: TGTGCCAGCAGTTACAGTGGTTTGAGGCAGCCCCAGCATTTT.

This sequence joins TRBV7-2 and TRBJ1-2; 10 bases line up with TRBD1. Germline CDR1 SGHTA, CDR2 FQGNSA. The CDR3 runs 15 residues. Trimming took 1 base from V and 3 from J; bases not matched to a gene: 2. CDR3 loop: CASSLGTGGDYGYTF. The CDR3 nucleotides read TGTGCCAGCAGCTTAGGGACAGGGGGAGACTATGGCTACACCTTC.

The gene calls are TRBV10-3 and TRBJ1-2; TRBD1 matches 9 bases. Germline CDR1 and CDR2: ENHRY and SYGVKD. V trimming: 6 bases; J trimming: 7 bases; junction bases outside the gene matches: 6. This CDR3 region has 13 residues. CDR3 DNA sequence: TGTGCCATCAGCCCGGGACAGGGATCTGGCTACACCTTC. It codes for CAISPGQGSGYTF.

This chain links TRBV7-3 with TRBJ2-1; the D gene is possibly TRBD2 (6 bases). The CDR3 totals 15 residues. Germline CDR1 is SGHTA and CDR2 is FQGTGA. V lost 5 bases, J lost 4 bases, and 15 bases lay in between. CDR3 coding DNA: TGTGCCAGCAGCCGCGCAGCGGGCGGGTACAATGAGCAGTTCTTC. Its protein product is CASSRAAGGYNEQFF.

The chain carries TRBV2 and TRBJ2-7; no reliable D call. CDR1 SNHLY and CDR2 FYNNEI come from the germline V gene. V lost 3 bases, J lost 9 bases, and 12 bases lay in between. There are 12 residues in the CDR3. CDR3 region: CASSDHYTMQYF. The CDR3 nucleotides read TGTGCCAGCAGTGACCACTACACCATGCAGTACTTC. The full variable domain, in which reference TRBV2 and TRBJ2-7 provide the parts outside the CDR3, is EPEVTQTPSHQVTQMGQEVILRCVPISNHLYFYWYRQILGQKVEFLVSFYNNEISEKSEIFDDQFSVERPDGSNFTLKIRSTKLEDSAMYFCASSDHYTMQYFGPGTRLTVT.

V and J are TRBV6-4 and TRBJ1-3; maybe TRBD1 (6 bases). The V end lost 7 bases, the J end lost 0 bases, and 22 bases lay between the germline ends. The CDR3 runs 18 residues. The germline V gene has CDR1 MRHNA and CDR2 SNTAGT. The CDR3 DNA reads TGTGCCAGCAACGGACAGCCTAAAGCCCTGGACTCTGGAAACACCATATATTTT. Translated, it gives CASNGQPKALDSGNTIYF.

The J gene is TRBJ2-2, the V gene TRBV5-1, with 7 bases matching TRBD1. V trimming: 1 base; J trimming: 5 bases; junction bases outside the gene matches: 8. CDR1 and CDR2 (germline): SGHRS, YFSETQ. The CDR3 sequence is 16 residues long. This chain's CDR3 is CASSLSSGGSTGELFF. The DNA for the CDR3 is TGCGCCAGCAGCTTGAGTTCAGGGGGAAGTACCGGGGAGCTGTTTTTT.

The CDR3 here is CASSLAPTTANTGELFF. The CDR3 coding sequence is TGCGCCAGCAGCTTGGCTCCAACGACAGCGAACACCGGGGAGCTGTTTTTT. The gene calls are TRBV5-1 and TRBJ2-2, with D perhaps TRBD1 (5 bases). Germline assignment: CDR1 SGHRS and CDR2 YFSETQ. This CDR3 is built from 17 residues. The V end was cut by 0 bases, the J end by 0 bases, with 12 bases between.

The chain joins TRBV6-1 to TRBJ1-4; D is unclear. This CDR3 is 14 amino acids long. V lost 7 bases and J lost 2, with 11 bases in between. Looked up from germline, CDR1 is MNHNS and CDR2 is SASEGT. CDR3 in DNA: TGTGCCAGCACCCGGGGTATTACTAATGAAAAACTGTTTTTT. It specifies CASTRGITNEKLFF.

The chain joins TRBV19 to TRBJ1-5, with 8 bases fitting TRBD1. The CDR3 spans 16 residues. Trimming cost V 6 bases and J 0 bases; bases outside gene matches: 7. CDR1 and CDR2 from the germline V gene are LNHDA and SQIVND (reference sequence). CDR3 loop: CASRTGTGSSNQPQHF. The CDR3 DNA sequence: TGTGCCAGTAGGACCGGGACAGGCTCTAGCAATCAGCCCCAGCATTTT.

The J gene is TRBJ2-5, the V gene TRBV7-9; D uncertain. Germline assignment: CDR1 SEHNR and CDR2 FQNEAQ (reference sequence). The V end lost 3 bases, the J end lost 4 bases, and 6 bases lay between the germline ends. The CDR3 is 12 residues long. The CDR3 region is CASSFDLETQYF. The CDR3 nucleotides are TGTGCCAGCAGCTTCGATCTAGAGACCCAGTACTTC.

The genes are TRBV7-8 and TRBJ2-3, with TRBD2 identical over 9 bases. V gave up 1 base and J gave up 3 bases; unmatched junction bases: 5. The CDR3 consists of 16 residues. In germline, CDR1 is SGHVS, CDR2 FQNEAQ. CDR3 bases: TGTGCCAGCAGCTTAGTCGGTAGCGGGGGTACAGATACGCAGTATTTT. This encodes CASSLVGSGGTDTQYF.

The rearrangement links TRBV27 to TRBJ2-7; 10 bases fit TRBD1. There are 16 residues in the CDR3. Germline V gives CDR1 MNHEY, CDR2 SMNVEV (reference sequence). V lost 3 bases, J lost 7 bases, and 12 bases stayed unmatched. CDR3 nucleotides: TGTGCCAGCAGTTTGGGAATGCGGACAGGGGGATTAGAGCAGTACTTC. Its translation: CASSLGMRTGGLEQYF.

Concerning this clone itself: The same CDR3 is also encoded by other DNA sequences in this sample. The rearrangement joins TRBV2 to TRBJ1-1, with a weak D call TRBD1 (6 bases). CDR3 length equals 13 residues. The germline V and J ends were trimmed by 6 bases and 0 bases, with 8 bases remaining between them. CDR1 is SNHLY and CDR2 is FYNNEI in the germline V gene. CDR3 coding DNA: TGTGCCAGCAGGGACAGCCTGAACACTGAAGCTTTCTTT. Its protein is CASRDSLNTEAFF.

This clone occurred once. This sequence joins TRBV6-6 and TRBJ2-2; tentative D call: TRBD1 (7 bases). Germline values: CDR1 MNHNY, CDR2 SVGAGI (reference sequence). The CDR3 sequence is 14 residues long. The germline V and J ends were trimmed by 6 bases and 10 bases, with 18 bases remaining between them. CDR3 in DNA: TGTGCCAGCAGCCCACAGGGGAGGAATGCGGAGCTGTTTTTT. It translates to CASSPQGRNAELFF.